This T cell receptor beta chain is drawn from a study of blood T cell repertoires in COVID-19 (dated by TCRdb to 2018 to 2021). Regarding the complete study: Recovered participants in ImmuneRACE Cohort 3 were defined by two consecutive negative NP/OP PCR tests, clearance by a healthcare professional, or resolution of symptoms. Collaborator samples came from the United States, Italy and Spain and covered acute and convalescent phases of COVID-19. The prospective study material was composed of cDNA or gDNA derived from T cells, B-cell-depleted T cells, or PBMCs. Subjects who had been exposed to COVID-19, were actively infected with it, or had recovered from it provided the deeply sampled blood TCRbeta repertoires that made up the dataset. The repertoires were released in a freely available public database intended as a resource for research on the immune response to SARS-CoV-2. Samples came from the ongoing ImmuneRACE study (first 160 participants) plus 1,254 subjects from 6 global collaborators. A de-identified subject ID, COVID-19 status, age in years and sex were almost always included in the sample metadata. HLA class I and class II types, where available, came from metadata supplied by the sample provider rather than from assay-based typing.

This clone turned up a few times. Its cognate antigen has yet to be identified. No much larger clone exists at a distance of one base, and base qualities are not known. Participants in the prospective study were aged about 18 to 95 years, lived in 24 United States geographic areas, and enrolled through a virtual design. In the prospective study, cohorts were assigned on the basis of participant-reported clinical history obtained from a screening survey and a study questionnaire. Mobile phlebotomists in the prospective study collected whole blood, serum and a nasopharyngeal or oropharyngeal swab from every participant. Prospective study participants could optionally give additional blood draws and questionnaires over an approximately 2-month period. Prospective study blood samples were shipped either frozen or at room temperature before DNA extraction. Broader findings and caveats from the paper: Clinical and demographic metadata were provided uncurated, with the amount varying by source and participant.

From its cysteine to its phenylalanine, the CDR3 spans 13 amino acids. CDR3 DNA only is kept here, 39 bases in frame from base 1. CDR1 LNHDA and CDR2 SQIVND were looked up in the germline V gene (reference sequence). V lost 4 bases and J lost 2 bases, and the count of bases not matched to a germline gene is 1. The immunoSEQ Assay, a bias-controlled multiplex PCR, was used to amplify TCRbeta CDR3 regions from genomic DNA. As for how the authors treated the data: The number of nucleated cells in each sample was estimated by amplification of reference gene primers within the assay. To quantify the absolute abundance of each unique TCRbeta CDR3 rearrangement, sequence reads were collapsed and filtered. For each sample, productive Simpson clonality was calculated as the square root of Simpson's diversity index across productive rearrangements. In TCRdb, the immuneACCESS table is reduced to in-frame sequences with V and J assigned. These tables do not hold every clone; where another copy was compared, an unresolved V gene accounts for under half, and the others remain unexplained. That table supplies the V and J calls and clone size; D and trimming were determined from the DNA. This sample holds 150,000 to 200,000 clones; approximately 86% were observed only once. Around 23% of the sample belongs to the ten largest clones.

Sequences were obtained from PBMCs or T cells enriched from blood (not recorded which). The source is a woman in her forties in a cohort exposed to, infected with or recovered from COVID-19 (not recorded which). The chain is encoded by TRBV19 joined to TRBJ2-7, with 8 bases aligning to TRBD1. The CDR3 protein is CASSKQGAYEQYF. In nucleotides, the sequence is TGTGCCAGTAGTAAACAGGGGGCCTACGAGCAGTACTTC.